The 15 T cell receptor beta chains below all came from one sample that was sequenced in a study of spatial heterogeneity in lung cancer. General observations from the study: One measure, the expanded intratumoral alpha and beta TCR count, tracked tumor mutation counts.

TCRdb redid the calling of the 5' RACE reads with MiXCR, one entry per CDR3 protein. Found here are 8,000 or so distinct CDR3 sequences, around 7% of them singletons; the top ten hold roughly 7.9%. No antigen has been identified for these receptors. The time point: sample taken at primary tumor resection. The specimen was lung tumor tissue, collected at surgery. These receptors were taken from a male donor with early-stage non-small cell lung cancer.

By share, this clonotype counts as medium-sized. This rearrangement joins TRBV20-1 to TRBJ2-5; 13 nucleotides line up with TRBD2. The V gene end was trimmed by 6 bases and the J gene end by 4 bases; junction bases not matched to a gene: 8. This CDR3 spans 15 amino acids. The germline CDR1 and CDR2 sequences are DFQATT and SNEGSKA (reference sequence). CDR3 bases: TGCAGTGCCCACGGACTAGCGGGAGCCGGAGAGACCCAGTACTTC. Translation: CSAHGLAGAGETQYF.

Of note for this clonotype: Being one base from a much bigger clone, this may be a read error. The genes are TRBV20-1 and TRBJ2-1, with TRBD2 matching over 7 bases. The length of the CDR3 is 17 residues. In germline, CDR1 is DFQATT, CDR2 SNEGSKA (reference sequence). CDR3 DNA: TGCAGTGTTAGAGATCACGCCCGGAGCGGGGCGAGCAATGAGCAGTTCTTC. Translation gives CSVRDHARSGASNEQFF.

The J gene is TRBJ2-3, the V gene TRBV4-1; no clear D. Germline V gene sequence: CDR1 MGHRA, CDR2 YSYEKL. The length of the CDR3 is 16 residues. Trimming pared 1 base from V and 2 bases from J, leaving 13 bases between. The CDR3 loop is CASSQALTPATDTQYF. The CDR3 region has the DNA TGCGCCAGCAGCCAAGCTCTGACTCCCGCCACAGATACGCAGTATTTT.

This clonotype has at least ten counts. J is TRBJ2-5 and V is TRBV6-1, with 13 bases matching TRBD2. CDR1 is MNHNS and CDR2 is SASEGT in the germline V gene. J gave up 1 base and V 6 bases, and 5 bases lay outside the gene matches. The length of the CDR3 is 16 residues. The CDR3 DNA reads TGTGCCAGCAGCGAACTAGCGGGGGGGCCCCAAGAGACCCAGTACTTC. Amino acids: CASSELAGGPQETQYF.

By proportion, this clonotype is medium-sized. This chain joins TRBV6-5 and TRBJ1-1; D is unresolved. V lost 6 bases, J lost 4 bases, and 9 bases lay in between. The CDR3 contains 12 residues. Per the germline V gene, CDR1 is MNHEY and CDR2 is SVGAGI. This CDR3 reads CASRMGSTEAFF. CDR3 bases: TGTGCCAGCAGGATGGGAAGCACTGAAGCTTTCTTT.

This clonotype was counted ten times or more. CDR3 nucleotides: TGCGCCAGCAGTGGGGCTAACCGGGACCAAGAGGGCCAAGAGACCCAGTACTTC. Protein: CASSGANRDQEGQETQYF. V and J are TRBV10-1 and TRBJ2-5; possibly TRBD1 or TRBD2 for D (5 bases each). There are 18 residues in the CDR3. Trimming removed 4 bases from V and 1 base from J, with 22 bases in between. Germline lookup yields CDR1 WNHNN and CDR2 SYGVQD (reference sequence).

This clonotype was counted ten times or more. An end of the junction does not agree with germline; a read error may underlie this. The V gene is TRBV11-2, the J gene TRBJ1-2, with 10 bases identical to TRBD1. The CDR3 totals 15 residues. Germline CDR1 SGHAT, CDR2 FQNNGV. The CDR3 loop reads CASNLAGQGNAGYTF. The CDR3 bases are TGTGCCAGCAACTTAGCGGGACAGGGGAACGCTGGCTACACCTTC.

This clonotype was found many times. The chain joins TRBV5-1 to TRBJ2-5, with TRBD1 identical over 7 bases. Germline V gives CDR1 SGHRS, CDR2 YFSETQ. The ends lost 1 base at V and 0 bases at J; junction bases unmatched: 6. CDR3 length: 16 amino acids. DNA for the CDR3: TGCGCCAGCAGCTTGACGGGACAGCCGTACCAAGAGACCCAGTACTTC. Translated: CASSLTGQPYQETQYF.

This clonotype was found many times. V is TRBV4-1 and J is TRBJ2-3, with D maybe TRBD2 (5 bases). The length of the CDR3 is 16 residues. The V and J ends lost 5 bases and 10 bases respectively, with 25 bases between them. Germline lookup yields CDR1 MGHRA and CDR2 YSYEKL. This CDR3 reads CASSYSEGRTGNAQYF. The DNA for the CDR3 is TGCGCCAGCAGCTATTCCGAAGGGCGAACGGGGAATGCGCAGTATTTT.

Within the sample, this clonotype is medium-sized (0.01 to 0.1%). The chain has TRBV14 and TRBJ2-7; D possibly matches TRBD1 or TRBD2 (6 bases each). The CDR3 is made up of 13 amino acids. Looked up from germline, CDR1 is SGHDN and CDR2 is FVKESK. Trimming took off 3 bases at V and 4 bases at J, with 10 bases between the two ends. This CDR3 reads CASSHGGRYEQYF. The CDR3 DNA follows: TGTGCCAGCAGCCATGGGGGGCGATACGAGCAGTACTTC.

By frequency in the sample, this clonotype is medium-sized. The chain joins TRBV10-3 to TRBJ2-3; 7 bases map to TRBD2. The J segment lost 1 base and the V segment lost 7 bases, leaving 14 bases of the junction unmatched. The CDR3 spans 17 residues. Germline loops: CDR1 ENHRY, CDR2 SYGVKD. This chain's CDR3 is CAINPWGRDEGTDTQYF. The DNA of the CDR3 is TGTGCCATCAACCCCTGGGGGAGGGACGAAGGCACAGATACGCAGTATTTT.

The V gene is TRBV28, the J gene TRBJ1-5, with D unresolved. The CDR3 has 15 amino acids. V dropped 6 bases and J dropped 0 bases, with 12 bases sitting between them. CDR1 MDHEN and CDR2 SYDVKM come from the germline V gene. The CDR3: CASRPTLYSNQPQHF. The CDR3 nucleotides read TGTGCCAGCAGGCCGACACTTTATAGCAATCAGCCCCAGCATTTT.

This clonotype was seen a few times. This rearrangement joins TRBV6-2 or TRBV6-3 to TRBJ2-7, with D unclear. Looked up from germline, CDR1 is MNHEY and CDR2 is SVGEGT. V dropped 10 bases and J dropped 1 base, with 20 bases sitting between them. The length of the CDR3 is 15 residues. In DNA form, the CDR3 reads TGTGCCACCATCGCCCGTCGGAGCCCGTCCTACGAGCAGTACTTC. Encoded protein: CATIARRSPSYEQYF.

Sample share makes this clonotype medium-sized (0.01 to 0.1%). The chain is built from TRBV5-1 and TRBJ2-1, with D possibly matching TRBD2 (7 bases). Trimming pared 8 bases from V and 4 bases from J, leaving 16 bases between. Germline loops: CDR1 SGHRS, CDR2 YFSETQ. This CDR3 spans 14 amino acids. CDR3 loop: CASIREGVYNEQFF. CDR3 nucleotide sequence: TGCGCCAGTATAAGGGAGGGGGTATACAATGAGCAGTTCTTC.

By share of the sample, this clonotype is medium-sized. V is TRBV11-2 and J is TRBJ2-3, with TRBD2 identical over 10 bases. This CDR3 is built from 17 residues. Trimming removed 2 bases from V and 0 bases from J; junction bases left unmatched: 5. The germline CDR1 and CDR2 sequences are SGHAT and FQNNGV. CDR3 amino acids: CASSLRGLAVSTDTQYF. The CDR3 nucleotides are TGTGCCAGCAGCTTACGAGGACTAGCGGTCAGCACAGATACGCAGTATTTT.